The sequence of this T cell receptor beta chain was determined in a study of OX40 agonist ivuxolimab in advanced cancers. With respect to the entire study: Ivuxolimab, which targeted the costimulatory receptor OX40 (CD134), was an agonistic, fully human IgG2 monoclonal antibody. Prior anti-PD-1, anti-PD-L1 or anti-CTLA-4 therapy was permitted, and 30% to 45% of dose-escalation patients had received checkpoint inhibitors. Intravenous ivuxolimab was administered to patients every 2 weeks at six dose levels: 0.01, 0.1, 0.3, 1.5, 3 and 10 mg/kg. Among the roughly 50 dose-escalation patients, 19 had hepatocellular carcinoma, some 15 melanoma, 9 renal cell carcinoma and 9 head and neck cancer. The paper covers the monotherapy dose-escalation part of the phase I ivuxolimab trial, which included N = 52 patients. Partial responses occurred in three dose-escalation patients: two with cutaneous melanoma and one with hepatocellular carcinoma. Peripheral TCRbeta sequencing aimed to test whether ivuxolimab altered TCR sequence diversity and caused clonal T-cell expansion. The dose-escalation cohort was 80% to 90% male with a mean age of around 62 years, ranging from roughly 23 to 85.

Patients with autoimmune disease history or receiving systemic immunosuppression were excluded from the trial. Peripheral blood for TCR sequencing was collected from all dose cohorts at baseline, on cycle 4 day 1, and on cycle 7 day 1. Samples came from an open-label, multicenter, first-in-human phase I dose-escalation trial of ivuxolimab. Adults with locally advanced or metastatic melanoma, renal cell, hepatocellular, or head and neck squamous cell carcinoma were enrolled in the trial. Before TCR sequencing, CD4+ T cells and CD8+ T cells were sorted from peripheral blood as separate populations. Notes on this clone: The target of this receptor is not known. No base quality values were provided; no much bigger clone lies one nucleotide off.

Genomic DNA was isolated from the sorted cells so that the TCRbeta CDR3 region could be sequenced. The immunoSEQ Assay was used to sequence the TCRbeta CDR3 regions. The table comes from immuneACCESS by way of TCRdb, which keeps in-frame sequences with V and J called. Part of the clones is missing from these tables; in studies checked, under half for an unresolved V gene and the rest for unknown reasons. The sample includes under 25,000 clones, with roughly 80% observed a single time. The top ten hold around 17% of the sample. On the study overall, not on this receptor specifically: At doses from 0.1 to 3.0 mg/kg, clonal expansion was seen in both CD4+ and CD8+ blood T cells between baseline and week 6. The antigen specificity of the peripheral T cells that underwent clonal expansion was not determined. In the 0.1-3.0 mg/kg groups, partial responders had among the lowest normalized peripheral clonal expansion, particularly in CD8+ T cells. Low levels of normalized T-cell clonal expansion were also seen in some patients who did not respond. After ivuxolimab, expanded clones were on average more numerous among CD8+ T cells than among CD4+ T cells.

The germline V gene supplies CDR1 MNHNS and CDR2 SASEGT. The trim is 2 bases for V and 7 bases for J, with a gap of 8 bases between the germline ends. The cysteine opens and the phenylalanine closes a CDR3 of 13 amino acids. The only DNA kept is the CDR3, 39 bases in frame from the first base. This chain is built from TRBV6-1 and TRBJ2-2; there is no confident call for the D gene. The clonotype was recovered from an adult with an advanced solid tumor such as melanoma, head and neck, liver or kidney cancer. The sequences come from CD4+ or CD8+ T cells sorted from blood, collected in a trial of the OX40 agonist ivuxolimab. The CDR3 has the sequence CASSERKNGELFF. The DNA reads TGTGCCAGCAGTGAACGTAAAAACGGGGAGCTGTTTTTT.